One sample yielded the 12 T cell receptor beta chains listed below, sequenced in a study of CD8 T cells in Susac syndrome. RNA was extracted with the RNeasy kit, and a quantity of about 0.45 to 1 ug was reverse transcribed using random hexamers. TCRdb reprocessed the immunoSEQ multiplex PCR reads via MiXCR and lists one record per CDR3 protein. The sample has 110,000 to 150,000 distinct CDR3 sequences, approximately 95% seen once. The sample comprised CD8+ T cells from PBMCs. These receptors originate from a human donor in good health.

The chain combines TRBV29-1 with TRBJ2-2, with unresolved D. CDR1 is SQVTM and CDR2 is ANQGSEA in the germline V gene. The ends were cut back, 6 bases at V and 4 bases at J, with 9 bases in the middle. CDR3 size: 12 residues. The CDR3 DNA reads TGCAGCGTCGACTGGAGCACCGGGGAGCTGTTTTTT. Translating gives CSVDWSTGELFF.

This clonotype was counted a few times. The rearrangement uses TRBV28 and TRBJ2-7; 13 bases are shared with TRBD2. The trim removed 4 bases at V and 4 bases at J, leaving 4 bases unmatched. Germline loops: CDR1 MDHEN, CDR2 SYDVKM. The CDR3 is made up of 15 amino acids. In nucleotides, the CDR3 is TGTGCCAGCAGTTGGGGACTAGCGGGGCCATACGAGCAGTACTTC. Its protein product is CASSWGLAGPYEQYF.

This sequence joins TRBV6-6 and TRBJ2-5; D may be TRBD2 (5 bases). Germline CDR1 MNHNY, CDR2 SVGAGI (reference sequence). This CDR3 has 15 residues. With 0 bases removed from V and 5 bases from J, the gap between germline ends came to 13 bases. The CDR3 here is CASSYSHPGGETQYF. CDR3 DNA sequence: TGTGCCAGCAGTTACTCCCACCCCGGCGGGGAGACCCAGTACTTC.

The chain joins TRBV20-1 to TRBJ1-2; D is ambiguous. The CDR3 totals 12 residues. The germline V and J ends were trimmed by 6 bases and 4 bases, with 12 bases remaining between them. Germline assignment: CDR1 DFQATT and CDR2 SNEGSKA (reference sequence). In DNA, the CDR3 is TGCAGTGCCGGTACAGATTCCTATGGCTACACCTTC. It encodes CSAGTDSYGYTF.

The CDR3 here is CASSLFPGDNEQFF. For the CDR3, the DNA is TGTGCCAGCAGCTTATTTCCCGGAGACAATGAGCAGTTCTTC. The rearrangement joins TRBV7-9 to TRBJ2-1; no definite D call. V dropped 2 bases and J dropped 5 bases, with 10 bases sitting between them. Germline CDR1 is SEHNR and CDR2 is FQNEAQ (reference sequence). The length of the CDR3 is 14 residues.

This clonotype was seen a single time. The V call is TRBV20-1, the J call TRBJ2-1; D is possibly TRBD2 (6 bases). Trimming left V 4 bases short and J 3 bases short, with 16 bases between. Germline loops: CDR1 DFQATT, CDR2 SNEGSKA (reference sequence). The CDR3 covers 15 residues. The CDR3 DNA reads as TGCAGTGCTAATAGCGGCCGTACTGACTACAATGAGCAGTTCTTC. Its translation is CSANSGRTDYNEQFF.

The chain combines TRBV15 with TRBJ2-1; D ambiguous. In germline, CDR1 is LNHNV, CDR2 YYDKDF (reference sequence). Deletions cut 5 bases from V and 4 bases from J, with 9 bases between. This CDR3 has 13 residues. CDR3 coding DNA: TGTGCCACCAGCCCGAATCGTTACAATGAGCAGTTCTTC. This codes for CATSPNRYNEQFF.

The chain has TRBV11-1 and TRBJ1-2; D uncertain. The CDR3 has 16 residues. With 5 bases removed from V and 0 bases from J, the gap between germline ends came to 16 bases. The germline V gene has CDR1 SGHAT and CDR2 FQDESV (reference sequence). CDR3 DNA sequence: TGTGCCAGCAGCCCATGGATGCCTGAGACTAACTATGGCTACACCTTC. The encoded protein is CASSPWMPETNYGYTF.

The rearrangement uses TRBV12-3 or TRBV12-4 and TRBJ2-3, with no clear D. This CDR3 has 14 residues. V was clipped by 7 bases and J by 0 bases, with 11 bases between them. This CDR3 is CASTATGSTDTQYF. In nucleotides, the CDR3 is TGTGCCAGCACTGCCACCGGTAGCACAGATACGCAGTATTTT.

This chain joins TRBV27 and TRBJ1-2, with D unresolved. CDR1 and CDR2 from the germline V gene are MNHEY and SMNVEV (reference sequence). Trimming stripped 6 bases from V and 8 bases from J, with 13 bases between. The CDR3 is 12 amino acids. The CDR3 spells CASRIEGRGYTF. In DNA form, the CDR3 reads TGTGCCAGCAGGATCGAGGGTCGGGGCTACACCTTC.

This sequence joins TRBV2 and TRBJ1-1; no firm D call. The CDR3 has 15 residues. The V end lost 4 bases, the J end lost 0 bases, and 12 bases lay between the germline ends. Germline-derived CDR1 and CDR2 are SNHLY and FYNNEI. The CDR3 protein is CASSGSEALNTEAFF. The CDR3 bases are TGTGCCAGCAGTGGAAGTGAGGCCTTGAACACTGAAGCTTTCTTT.

V gene TRBV28 combines with J gene TRBJ2-1, with D unresolved. Germline V gene lookup returns CDR1 MDHEN and CDR2 SYDVKM. The CDR3 length is 12 residues. Between the trimmed V and J ends, which lost 3 bases and 8 bases, there was a span of 8 bases. The CDR3 protein is CASSFLVDEQFF. The CDR3 DNA sequence: TGTGCCAGCAGTTTCCTGGTCGATGAGCAGTTCTTC. The full variable domain, its missing parts supplied by reference TRBV28 and TRBJ2-1, is DVKVTQSSRYLVKRTGEKVFLECVQDMDHENMFWYRQDPGLGLRLIYFSYDVKMKEKGDIPEGYSVSREKKERFSLILESASTNQTSMYLCASSFLVDEQFFGPGTRLTVL.